The next 9 T cell receptor beta chains were all read from a single sample in a study of T cells in Graves' hyperthyroidism and ophthalmopathy. TCR beta CDR3 sequences were amplified from RNA transcripts. The HTBI set primed first-round TCR CDR3 RT-PCR. MiXCR, run by TCRdb on the multiplex PCR reads, gives a single entry per CDR3 protein. The sample has 600,000 or so distinct CDR3 sequences; 40% to 55% are singletons. Sequenced sample: peripheral blood or thyroid tissue (not recorded which). The receptors come from a woman aged 18-29 years with Graves' hyperthyroidism.

CDR3 bases: TGTGCCAGCAGCGCCGGGCAGGAGAACACTGAAGCTTTCTTT. As protein: CASSAGQENTEAFF. The chain recombines TRBV7-8 with TRBJ1-1; D remains unclear. This CDR3 contains 14 residues. From germline, CDR1 is SGHVS and CDR2 FQNEAQ. V gave up 5 bases and J gave up 1 base, with 11 bases separating them.

This chain uses TRBV29-1 with TRBJ1-5; weak D call: TRBD1 (5 bases). The CDR3 has 12 amino acids. Per germline, CDR1 SQVTM and CDR2 ANQGSEA. The ends were cut back, 7 bases at V and 14 bases at J, with 21 bases in the middle. DNA for the CDR3: TGCAGCGCCTACACGCAGGGTAACTACGAGCATTTT. This codes for CSAYTQGNYEHF.

V usage is TRBV6-5 and J usage is TRBJ1-6, with D tentatively TRBD1 (5 bases). CDR1 and CDR2 (germline): MNHEY, SVGAGI. V gave up 7 bases and J gave up 6 bases, with 19 bases separating them. The CDR3 sequence is 16 residues long. CDR3: CASTPQGMGGNSPLHF. The CDR3, as DNA: TGTGCCAGCACACCCCAAGGGATGGGGGGTAATTCACCCCTCCACTTT.

The chain couples TRBV10-3 to TRBJ1-4; D remains ambiguous. Germline V CDR1 and CDR2: ENHRY, SYGVKD. Trimming took off 7 bases at V and 7 bases at J, with 10 bases between the two ends. CDR3 size: 12 residues. This CDR3 is CAITGDGEKLFF. The CDR3 bases are TGTGCCATCACTGGGGATGGTGAAAAACTGTTTTTT.

The CDR3: CAWSGASGSTGELFF. The CDR3 region has the DNA TGTGCCTGGAGTGGGGCTAGCGGGAGTACCGGGGAGCTGTTTTTT. This sequence joins TRBV19 and TRBJ2-2, with 10 bases aligning to TRBD2. The germline gives CDR1 LNHDA, CDR2 SQIVND (reference sequence). The ends lost 11 bases at V and 5 bases at J; junction bases unmatched: 11. This CDR3 has 15 residues.

This clonotype was recorded many times. The rearrangement uses TRBV7-8 and TRBJ1-6; D unclear. CDR3 length: 14 amino acids. Germline CDR1 reads SGHVS; CDR2 reads FQNEAQ. V was pared by 7 bases and J by 2 bases, with 9 bases between. For the CDR3, the DNA is TGTGCCAGCACCCCAACGGCCTATAATTCACCCCTCCACTTT. Translation: CASTPTAYNSPLHF.

This chain links TRBV19 with TRBJ1-2; D perhaps matches TRBD1 (5 bases). Trimming cost V 5 bases and J 2 bases, with 12 bases left between them. The germline CDR1 and CDR2 sequences are LNHDA and SQIVND (reference sequence). The CDR3 runs 14 residues. CDR3 nucleotide sequence: TGTGCCAGTAGTGCCGACGGGGGGAACTATGGCTACACCTTC. It translates to CASSADGGNYGYTF.

To note about this clonotype: A much more abundant neighbour one base away suggests this may be a read error. The chain employs TRBV15 and TRBJ1-5; D remains unclear. Germline assignment: CDR1 LNHNV and CDR2 YYDKDF (reference sequence). There are 17 residues in the CDR3. Trimming took 0 bases from V and 9 from J, leaving 21 bases between them. The CDR3 sequence: CATSRDRQRSSDRPQHF. CDR3 bases: TGTGCCACCAGCAGAGATAGGCAGAGGAGCAGCGATCGGCCCCAGCATTTT.

The chain's CDR3 is CSADEAMGANQPQHF. Here the CDR3 DNA reads TGCAGTGCTGACGAGGCAATGGGAGCCAATCAGCCCCAGCATTTT. The chain has TRBV20-1 and TRBJ1-5; D is unresolved. The CDR3 totals 15 residues. Per germline, CDR1 DFQATT and CDR2 SNEGSKA (reference sequence). V lost 5 bases, J lost 3 bases, and 17 bases lay in between.